Each of the 10 T cell receptor beta chains below was sequenced from the same sample in a study of blood T cell repertoires in COVID-19. Profiled with immunoSEQ multiplex PCR; TCRdb holds only in-frame clones, not every one. Among over 350,000 clones, about 85% were seen once, and the ten largest hold 1.5% to 2%. Sequenced input: PBMCs or T cells enriched from blood (not recorded which). These TCRs come from a woman aged 18-29 years with acute COVID-19.

The rearrangement links TRBV4-3 to TRBJ1-5, with TRBD1 matching 9 bases. With V trimmed by 1 base and J by 10 bases, 8 bases remained unmatched. CDR1 is LGHNA and CDR2 is YSLEER in the germline V gene. This CDR3 has 15 residues. Written as DNA, the CDR3 is TGCGCCAGCAGCCAAGGGTGGGACAGGGTCGACCCCCAGCATTTT. Translating it yields CASSQGWDRVDPQHF.

The chain links TRBV27 to TRBJ2-5, with D perhaps matching TRBD1 (6 bases). Germline assignment: CDR1 MNHEY and CDR2 SMNVEV (reference sequence). With 1 base removed from V and 5 bases from J, the gap between germline ends came to 17 bases. This CDR3 comprises 16 residues. CDR3 DNA sequence: TGTGCCAGCAGTTTATTCTCAGGGGAGAAATGGGAGACCCAGTACTTC. It yields the protein CASSLFSGEKWETQYF.

The gene calls are TRBV7-9 and TRBJ1-1; unclear D gene. Germline lookup yields CDR1 SEHNR and CDR2 FQNEAQ (reference sequence). The CDR3 spans 11 residues. Trimming took off 2 bases at V and 6 bases at J, with 4 bases between the two ends. CDR3 residues: CASSLYPEAFF. The CDR3 DNA follows: TGTGCCAGCAGCTTATATCCTGAAGCTTTCTTT.

The V and J genes are TRBV28 and TRBJ2-5, with a possible D match to TRBD2 (5 bases). This CDR3 spans 14 amino acids. The germline V gene encodes CDR1 MDHEN and CDR2 SYDVKM. Between the trimmed V and J ends, which lost 3 bases and 7 bases, there was a span of 15 bases. The CDR3 region has the DNA TGTGCCAGCAGTTTCGTGGGAGAGGATGGGACCCAGTACTTC. The encoded protein is CASSFVGEDGTQYF.

The chain employs TRBV28 and TRBJ2-7; 11 nucleotides match TRBD2. V gave up 4 bases and J gave up 3 bases; unmatched junction bases: 5. There are 15 residues in the CDR3. From germline, CDR1 is MDHEN and CDR2 SYDVKM. The DNA for the CDR3 is TGTGCCAGCAGTTCAAATCTAGCGGGAGGCTACGAGCAGTACTTC. This gives the protein CASSSNLAGGYEQYF.

The rearrangement joins TRBV5-6 to TRBJ1-2, with D tentatively TRBD1 (6 bases). The germline V and J ends were trimmed by 6 bases and 4 bases, with 13 bases remaining between them. Germline-derived CDR1 and CDR2 are SGHDT and YYEEEE. This CDR3 is 13 amino acids long. The CDR3 is CASTSRTAYGYTF. The CDR3, as DNA: TGTGCCAGCACCTCGAGGACAGCCTATGGCTACACCTTC. The whole variable domain, filled in from reference TRBV5-6 and TRBJ1-2, reads DAGVTQSPTHLIKTRGQQVTLRCSPKSGHDTVSWYQQALGQGPQFIFQYYEEEERQRGNFPDRFSGHQFPNYSSELNVNALLLGDSALYLCASTSRTAYGYTFGSGTRLTVV.

The V call is TRBV28, the J call TRBJ1-2; no clear D gene. The CDR3 is 14 amino acids. Germline V lookup: CDR1 MDHEN, CDR2 SYDVKM. The V end was cut by 2 bases, the J end by 4 bases, with 11 bases between. CDR3 DNA sequence: TGTGCCAGCAGTTTAGGGAGGACGGTCTATGGCTACACCTTC. Protein: CASSLGRTVYGYTF.

The rearrangement joins TRBV7-2 to TRBJ1-2; 8 bases are shared with TRBD1. CDR1 SGHTA and CDR2 FQGNSA come from the germline V gene. J gave up 7 bases and V 1 base, and 5 bases lay outside the gene matches. The CDR3 contains 14 residues. The CDR3 DNA is TGTGCCAGCAGCTTAGAGGACAGGGTGGGTGGCTACACCTTC. This sequence encodes CASSLEDRVGGYTF.

The chain couples TRBV7-6 to TRBJ1-6; 8 bases match TRBD1. Trimming at V came to 8 bases and at J to 7 bases, leaving 4 bases not matched to a gene. Looked up from germline, CDR1 is SGHVS and CDR2 is FNYEAQ. This CDR3 has 13 residues. The CDR3 region has the DNA TGTGCCAGCGCTCAGGGGGCGAATTCACCCCTCCACTTT. This gives the protein CASAQGANSPLHF.

The chain has TRBV5-6 and TRBJ1-6, with D tentatively TRBD1 (5 bases). This CDR3 comprises 15 residues. Germline lookup yields CDR1 SGHDT and CDR2 YYEEEE. The germline V and J ends were trimmed by 5 bases and 7 bases, with 16 bases remaining between them. The DNA for the CDR3 is TGTGCCAGCAGGCAGCAGGGCGTTAGGAATTCACCCCTCCACTTT. Protein: CASRQQGVRNSPLHF.